The 8 T cell receptor beta chains presented below share a single source sample, sequenced in a study of blood T cell repertoires in COVID-19. Sequencing was performed with immunoSEQ multiplex PCR; in TCRdb, only in-frame clones are kept and a portion is missing. The sample carries roughly 150,000 clones, more than 75% recorded once. Input material: peripheral blood. The receptor set was obtained from a young man with acute or convalescent COVID-19.

The V and J genes are TRBV19 and TRBJ2-1; possible D gene TRBD1, 6 bases. There are 18 residues in the CDR3. V lost 3 bases to trimming and J lost 2 bases, with 20 bases between them. CDR1 LNHDA and CDR2 SQIVND come from the germline V gene (reference sequence). CDR3 in amino acids: CASSIIAGFQGTYNEQFF. DNA of the CDR3: TGTGCCAGTAGTATTATCGCTGGATTCCAGGGGACCTACAATGAGCAGTTCTTC.

J is TRBJ1-1 and V is TRBV9; no clear D gene. V was shortened by 3 bases and J by 4 bases, with 13 bases between the two germline ends. This CDR3 region has 14 residues. Per germline, CDR1 SGDLS and CDR2 YYNGEE. This CDR3 reads CASSAGMTGTEAFF. In DNA, the CDR3 is TGTGCCAGCAGCGCGGGAATGACTGGCACTGAAGCTTTCTTT.

V usage is TRBV7-9 and J usage is TRBJ1-2; D may be TRBD1 (5 bases). The V end lost 10 bases, the J end lost 7 bases, and 19 bases lay between the germline ends. The CDR3 contains 13 residues. Germline V gene sequence: CDR1 SEHNR, CDR2 FQNEAQ (reference sequence). CDR3 amino acids: CATTSQDLGGYTF. The CDR3, as DNA: TGTGCCACTACCTCACAGGATCTTGGTGGCTACACCTTC.

In its sample, this clone was seen once. This chain connects TRBV5-1 to TRBJ2-4; D gene unclear. Trimming took off 0 bases at V and 0 bases at J, with 4 bases between the two ends. Per germline, CDR1 SGHRS and CDR2 YFSETQ. The CDR3 runs 14 residues. CDR3 residues: CASSLDIAKNIQYF. For the CDR3, the DNA is TGCGCCAGCAGCTTGGACATAGCCAAAAACATTCAGTACTTC.

The CDR3 DNA reads as TGTGCCAGCAGCTTAAACGAGGGTTATTCACCCCTCCACTTT. As protein: CASSLNEGYSPLHF. V usage is TRBV7-2 and J usage is TRBJ1-6; D call uncertain. V was cut by 2 bases and J by 8 bases, with 10 bases left in between. CDR1 SGHTA and CDR2 FQGNSA come from the germline V gene. The CDR3 is 14 amino acids.

The chain combines TRBV11-2 with TRBJ2-3; the match to TRBD2 covers 8 bases. The CDR3 runs 14 residues. The ends lost 5 bases at V and 2 bases at J; junction bases unmatched: 3. Germline CDR1 is SGHAT and CDR2 is FQNNGV. This CDR3 is CASSRSGNTDTQYF. DNA for the CDR3: TGTGCCAGCAGCCGTAGCGGGAACACAGATACGCAGTATTTT. The full variable domain, completed using reference TRBV11-2 and TRBJ2-3, is EAGVAQSPRYKIIEKRQSVAFWCNPISGHATLYWYQQILGQGPKLLIQFQNNGVVDDSQLPKDRFSAERLKGVDSTLKIQPAKLEDSAVYLCASSRSGNTDTQYFGPGTRLTVL.

The chain joins TRBV27 to TRBJ2-1; D is perhaps TRBD1 (5 bases). V was pared by 5 bases and J by 7 bases, with 18 bases between. The CDR3 sequence is 15 residues long. Germline lookup yields CDR1 MNHEY and CDR2 SMNVEV (reference sequence). CDR3 coding DNA: TGTGCCAGCAGTATTATTGGGGCCCCTGGGAATGAGCAGTTCTTC. Its translation: CASSIIGAPGNEQFF.

V and J are TRBV7-6 and TRBJ1-6, with D possibly being TRBD1 (6 bases). CDR3 length: 16 amino acids. The V end lost 2 bases, the J end lost 6 bases, and 14 bases lay between the germline ends. Germline loops: CDR1 SGHVS, CDR2 FNYEAQ. CDR3 DNA: TGTGCCAGCAGCTTATTTCGGGACACAGCTAATTCACCCCTCCACTTT. Protein product: CASSLFRDTANSPLHF.